The entry that follows covers one T cell receptor (beta chain) sequence. This sample is part of a study of shared clonotypes between healthy human individuals. A CD45RA-negative memory subset and a CD45RA+ naive subset were separated from the CD4+ cells. The sorted-subset replicate PCRs were given roughly 200 ng DNA, which is tens of thousands of T cell genomes. As handled by the study authors: Junction-only sequences without quality scores came from ImmunoSEQ, so filtering differed. The assay was immunoSEQ multiplex PCR, and TCRdb's table has in-frame clones only and misses some. The DNA gave D and trimming, while V, J and clone size come from that table. The sample has around 600,000 clones; more than 95% are singletons. Germline V gene data show CDR1 as MGHDK and CDR2 as SYGVNS. V was clipped by 6 bases and J by 3 bases, with 17 bases between them. This CDR3 spans 15 amino acids.

The chain carries TRBV25-1 and TRBJ1-1, with D possibly TRBD1 on 5 matching bases. Sequencing was done on a sample of naive CD4+ T cells sorted from blood. Indicated subset: CD45RA+ positively selected. This clonotype originated in a young woman in good health. CDR3 DNA: TGTGCCAGCAGAGATACTCAGGGATACGACACTGAAGCTTTCTTT. Residues: CASRDTQGYDTEAFF.